A selection of T cell receptor beta chains follows, all from one sample in a study of shared clonotypes between healthy human individuals. Sequenced by immunoSEQ multiplex PCR; TCRdb stores in-frame clones only, minus some. The sample consists of about 2.4 million clones, 93% of them appearing once. Sequencing used naive CD4+ T cells from PBMCs. The receptor set was obtained from a man aged 18 to 29 in good health. Some clones in this sample may be carry-over from other donors' samples. CDR3s include the opening cysteine and the closing phenylalanine or tryptophan. The D gene is left open where the match is weak. Size is omitted from some rows. Given values are once, few, many or a class for expanded clones.

CDR3 | DNA | size | J | V | D
CASSQTVNTEAFF | TGTGCCAGCAGCCAGACAGTGAACACTGAAGCTTTCTTT | . | TRBJ1-1 | TRBV14 | .
CASLNPGNTEAFF | TGCGCCAGCCTCAACCCGGGGAACACTGAAGCTTTCTTT | . | TRBJ1-1 | TRBV5-1 | .
CASSPPTGWDSPLHF | TGTGCCAGCAGCCCCCCCACGGGGTGGGATTCACCCCTCCACTTT | . | TRBJ1-6 | TRBV7-2 | .
CASSYGRYTEAFF | TGTGCCAGCAGTTACGGGCGGTACACTGAAGCTTTCTTT | . | TRBJ1-1 | TRBV6-5 | .
CASSLSGGGSVQFF | TGTGCCAGCAGTTTATCTGGGGGGGGCTCTGTGCAGTTCTTC | . | TRBJ2-1 | TRBV27 | .
CASSFLSTDTQYF | TGTGCCAGCAGCTTTCTCAGCACAGATACGCAGTATTTT | . | TRBJ2-3 | TRBV7-9 | .
CASSLGPQTGNTGELFF | TGCGCCAGCAGCCTGGGGCCTCAGACAGGGAACACCGGGGAGCTGTTTTTT | . | TRBJ2-2 | TRBV5-1 | .
CATSARLGLAGFSPTDTQYF | TGTGCCACCAGCGCAAGGTTGGGGCTAGCGGGATTCTCTCCCACAGATACGCAGTATTTT | . | TRBJ2-3 | TRBV15 | TRBD2
CASSGTSGNSGRETQYF | TGTGCCAGCAGCGGGACTAGCGGGAACTCGGGGAGGGAGACCCAGTACTTC | . | TRBJ2-5 | TRBV5-4 | TRBD2
CASSREGVGSSYEQYF | TGTGCCAGCAGCCGCGAGGGGGTGGGAAGCTCCTACGAGCAGTACTTC | . | TRBJ2-7 | TRBV11-2 | .
CASSPGGGSYEQYF | TGTGCCAGCTCACCGGGCGGGGGGTCCTACGAGCAGTACTTC | . | TRBJ2-7 | TRBV18 | TRBD2
CASSSHRDLTNEQFF | TGTGCCAGCAGCTCCCACAGGGACCTAACCAATGAGCAGTTCTTC | . | TRBJ2-1 | TRBV5-4 | .
CASSQEDRFSGNTIYF | TGCGCCAGCAGCCAAGAAGACAGATTCTCTGGAAACACCATATATTTT | . | TRBJ1-3 | TRBV4-1 | .
CATSRRQGLYGYTF | TGTGCCACCAGCAGAAGACAGGGGCTCTATGGCTACACCTTC | . | TRBJ1-2 | TRBV15 | TRBD1
CASSAGSGEKLFF | TGTGCCAGCTCAGCGGGCTCGGGGGAAAAACTGTTTTTT | . | TRBJ1-4 | TRBV18 | .
CASSSGGLAGLKSYEQYF | TGCGCCAGCAGCTCGGGGGGCCTAGCGGGCCTAAAATCCTACGAGCAGTACTTC | . | TRBJ2-7 | TRBV5-1 | TRBD2
CASSSGLAGGEQFF | TGTGCCAGCAGCTCAGGACTAGCGGGAGGCGAGCAGTTCTTC | . | TRBJ2-1 | TRBV7-2 | TRBD2
CASSIGWGPSYEQYF | TGTGCCAGTAGTATAGGTTGGGGACCGTCCTACGAGCAGTACTTC | . | TRBJ2-7 | TRBV19 | .
CASSLGDLSTSGATDTQYF | TGTGCCAGCAGCTTAGGAGACCTCAGTACTAGCGGGGCCACAGATACGCAGTATTTT | . | TRBJ2-3 | TRBV11-3 | TRBD2
CASNSGMQETQYF | TGCGCCAGCAATAGCGGGATGCAAGAGACCCAGTACTTC | . | TRBJ2-5 | TRBV5-1 | TRBD2
CASSRTGGITDTQYF | TGCGCCAGCAGTAGGACAGGGGGCATCACAGATACGCAGTATTTT | . | TRBJ2-3 | TRBV5-1 | TRBD1
CASRGQLITEAFF | TGTGCCAGCAGAGGACAGTTGATAACTGAAGCTTTCTTT | few | TRBJ1-1 | TRBV6-1 | .
CASSPDRDSSYNSPLHF | TGCGCCAGCAGCCCAGACAGGGACTCCTCCTATAATTCACCCCTCCACTTT | . | TRBJ1-6 | TRBV4-1 | TRBD1